These 27 T cell receptor beta chains originate from one sample sequenced in a study of blood T cells in healthy people across ages (dated by TCRdb to the mid-2010s). Receptors were amplified or captured by 5' RACE. Instrument on record: Illumina HiSeq 2500. A second about 7 to 11 cycle PCR used a sample-barcoded 5' primer and a J-beta primer mix. The public reads were reanalyzed by TCRdb: fastp trimming at Q25, MiXCR alignment, in-frame beta chains only. Rows are unified per CDR3 protein, each entry keeping the most common DNA and genes. Across this sample there are roughly 1,800,000 distinct CDR3 sequences, with 49% seen only once. The ten largest clones capture 2.1% of the sample. The sequencing input was blood. These receptors all stem from a woman between 40 and 50 years old in good health.

The chain carries TRBV13 and TRBJ2-7; 13 bases match TRBD2. CDR1 and CDR2 (germline): PRHDT, FYEKMQ (reference sequence). The CDR3 loop spans 20 amino acids. V was pared by 4 bases and J by 3 bases, with 18 bases of the junction left unmatched. The CDR3 nucleotides read TGTGCCAGCAGCTCCCTGGGTGTATTCGGACTAGCGGGGGCCTACTACGAGCAGTACTTC. This encodes CASSSLGVFGLAGAYYEQYF. Drawing the rest from reference TRBV13 and TRBJ2-7, the complete variable domain is AAGVIQSPRHLIKEKRETATLKCYPIPRHDTVYWYQQGPGQDPQFLISFYEKMQSDKGSIPDRFSAQQFSDYHSELNMSSLELGDSALYFCASSSLGVFGLAGAYYEQYFGPGTRLTVT.

In this sample, this clonotype turned up once. The genes are TRBV6-6 and TRBJ2-1; D is unclear. This CDR3 comprises 15 residues. V lost 2 bases to trimming and J lost 6 bases, with 14 bases between them. Germline-derived CDR1 and CDR2 are MNHNY and SVGAGI (reference sequence). The CDR3 coding sequence is TGTGCCAGCAGTTACGGGCTGCTAGGGATCAATGAGCAGTTCTTC. It yields the protein CASSYGLLGINEQFF.

Of note for this clonotype: Compared with germline, one end of the junction differs, possibly owing to a read error. The chain uses TRBV7-2 and TRBJ1-5; the D gene is possibly TRBD1 (5 bases). The length of the CDR3 is 14 residues. From germline, CDR1 is SGHTA and CDR2 FQGNSA. CDR3 in amino acids: CASSPGRLGQPQHF. DNA of the CDR3: TGTGCCAGCAGCCCAGGGCGCTTGGGGCAGCCTCAGCATTTT.

This chain joins TRBV7-2 and TRBJ2-7; D is ambiguous. V dropped 1 base and J dropped 3 bases, with 7 bases sitting between them. This CDR3 has 13 amino acids. The V gene's germline CDR1 is SGHTA and CDR2 FQGNSA. CDR3 nucleotide sequence: TGTGCCAGCAGCTTAGTCTACGGCTACGAGCAGTACTTC. It specifies CASSLVYGYEQYF. The whole variable domain, remainder taken from reference TRBV7-2 and TRBJ2-7, is GAGVSQSPSNKVTEKGKDVELRCDPISGHTALYWYRQSLGQGLEFLIYFQGNSAPDKSGLPSDRFSAERTGGSVSTLTIQRTQQEDSAVYLCASSLVYGYEQYFGPGTRLTVT.

CDR3 residues: CSASPTGRLNYGYTF. CDR3 nucleotide sequence: TGCAGTGCTAGCCCGACAGGTCGACTTAACTATGGCTACACCTTC. This chain uses TRBV20-1 with TRBJ1-2, with TRBD1 as a possible D gene (6 bases). The germline CDR1 and CDR2 sequences are DFQATT and SNEGSKA (reference sequence). V was clipped by 3 bases and J by 1 base, with 15 bases between them. This CDR3 is 15 amino acids long.

The chain joins TRBV9 to TRBJ2-2; D unclear. CDR3 length: 14 amino acids. Germline-derived CDR1 and CDR2 are SGDLS and YYNGEE. V lost 0 bases to trimming and J lost 2 bases, with 5 bases between them. The CDR3 DNA sequence: TGTGCCAGCAGCGTAGACGTAAACACCGGGGAGCTGTTTTTT. Protein product: CASSVDVNTGELFF.

For this clonotype: A read error may produce the germline difference seen at one junction end. Here the CDR3 reads CASSRREVRTDTQYF. DNA for the CDR3: TGTGCCAGCAGCCGGAGGGAAGTCCGCACGGATACGCAGTATTTT. The rearrangement joins TRBV5-6 to TRBJ2-3; D may be TRBD2 (6 bases). CDR1 and CDR2 (germline): SGHDT, YYEEEE. This CDR3 is 15 amino acids long.

The table lists this clonotype with many counts. The chain couples TRBV6-5 to TRBJ2-3; no definite D call. The CDR3 length is 15 residues. The V gene lost 0 bases and the J gene lost 0 bases, with 7 bases spanning the gap. CDR1 is MNHEY and CDR2 is SVGAGI in the germline V gene. The CDR3 DNA sequence: TGTGCCAGCAGTTACTCAGCTATTAGCACAGATACGCAGTATTTT. Translating it yields CASSYSAISTDTQYF.

The CDR3 DNA reads as TGCAGTGCTAGAGCCGGAGGGACGGGCAATCAGCCCCAGCATTTT. This sequence encodes CSARAGGTGNQPQHF. This chain uses TRBV20-1 with TRBJ1-5; TRBD1 is a possible D gene (5 bases). Trimming stripped 1 base from V and 2 bases from J, with 12 bases between. Germline assignment: CDR1 DFQATT and CDR2 SNEGSKA (reference sequence). The length of the CDR3 is 15 residues.

CDR3 region: CAGSTADRDSYGYTF. The CDR3, as DNA: TGTGCCGGCAGCACTGCCGATCGGGACAGCTATGGCTACACCTTC. This sequence joins TRBV21-1 and TRBJ1-2; the D call TRBD1 from the table was never checked on the DNA. TRBV21-1 is labeled a pseudogene. The CDR3 loop spans 15 amino acids.

The J gene is TRBJ2-7, the V gene TRBV9; 7 positions agree with TRBD1. Germline V gene sequence: CDR1 SGDLS, CDR2 YYNGEE. Trimming removed 0 bases from V and 3 bases from J; junction bases left unmatched: 6. CDR3 length equals 15 residues. CDR3 residues: CASSVADRPLYEQYF. For the CDR3, the DNA is TGTGCCAGCAGCGTAGCGGACAGGCCTCTCTACGAGCAGTACTTC.

The chain is built from TRBV6-2 or TRBV6-3 and TRBJ2-7, with 11 bases aligning to TRBD2. In germline, CDR1 is MNHEY, CDR2 SVGEGT. The CDR3 loop spans 15 amino acids. J lost 2 bases, V lost 5 bases, and 5 bases had no gene match. Here the CDR3 DNA reads TGTGCCAGCAGTCGCAGACTAGCGGGGACCTACGAGCAGTACTTC. This gives the protein CASSRRLAGTYEQYF.

Comment on this clonotype: Relative to the germline gene, one junction end is altered; a read error may explain this. The V and J genes are TRBV7-9 and TRBJ1-2; D ambiguous. The CDR3 sequence is 12 residues long. Germline CDR1 and CDR2: SEHNR and FQNEAQ (reference sequence). CDR3 coding DNA: TGTGCCAACAGCTTGGGAAACTATGGCTACACCTTC. Translating gives CANSLGNYGYTF.

V is TRBV9 and J is TRBJ1-2; 8 nucleotides align to TRBD1. Germline-derived CDR1 and CDR2 are SGDLS and YYNGEE. The CDR3 covers 18 residues. J lost 0 bases, V lost 0 bases, and 10 bases had no gene match. The DNA for the CDR3 is TGTGCCAGCAGCGTAGGCGGACAGGGATCCCTAACTAACTATGGCTACACCTTC. Protein: CASSVGGQGSLTNYGYTF.

The chain couples TRBV9 to TRBJ1-1; no reliable D call. Germline V CDR1 and CDR2: SGDLS, YYNGEE. Trimming took off 4 bases at V and 0 bases at J, with 10 bases between the two ends. The CDR3 is made up of 14 amino acids. In nucleotides, the CDR3 is TGTGCCAGCAGCCCGCTACGGATGAACACTGAAGCTTTCTTT. As protein: CASSPLRMNTEAFF.

This clonotype was counted between two and nine times. This rearrangement joins TRBV3-1 to TRBJ2-1; D perhaps matches TRBD2 (6 bases). CDR3 length equals 14 residues. CDR1 is LGHDT and CDR2 is YNNKEL in the germline V gene (reference sequence). The ends were cut back, 0 bases at V and 9 bases at J, with 12 bases in the middle. The CDR3 loop is CASSQDPTSTEQFF. DNA of the CDR3: TGTGCCAGCAGCCAAGATCCTACTAGCACTGAGCAGTTCTTC.

This clonotype turned up a few times. The chain is built from TRBV4-2 and TRBJ2-7, with 11 bases fitting TRBD2. This CDR3 has 15 residues. The germline gives CDR1 LGHNA, CDR2 YNFKEQ. With V trimmed by 3 bases and J by 3 bases, 4 bases remained unmatched. CDR3 sequence: CASSQAGTSGYEQYF. The DNA for the CDR3 is TGTGCCAGCAGCCAGGCCGGGACTAGCGGCTACGAGCAGTACTTC.

To note about this clonotype: With a much larger clone just one base away, this may be a read error. The chain joins TRBV10-3 to TRBJ2-3, with 9 bases identical to TRBD1. The CDR3 spans 15 residues. The trim removed 3 bases at V and 5 bases at J, leaving 6 bases unmatched. Per the germline V gene, CDR1 is ENHRY and CDR2 is SYGVKD. The CDR3 DNA reads as TGTGCCATCAGTGACCCGGGACAGGGCATAGATACGCAGTATTTT. Translating it yields CAISDPGQGIDTQYF.

This clonotype was seen a handful of times. The rearrangement joins TRBV29-1 to TRBJ2-5; D gene ambiguous. This CDR3 is 11 amino acids long. Trimming stripped 4 bases from V and 0 bases from J, with 3 bases between. CDR1 is SQVTM, CDR2 ANQGSEA, per germline. The CDR3 DNA follows: TGCAGCGTTGGTAACCAAGAGACCCAGTACTTC. Its translation is CSVGNQETQYF.

V usage is TRBV6-1 and J usage is TRBJ2-1, with TRBD1 matching 7 bases. Unmatched junction bases numbered 2, after V lost 1 base and J lost 2 bases. The CDR3 consists of 15 residues. Germline CDR1 is MNHNS and CDR2 is SASEGT. This chain's CDR3 is CASSEGDRPYNEQFF. The CDR3 bases are TGTGCCAGCAGTGAAGGGGACAGACCCTACAATGAGCAGTTCTTC.

The rearrangement links TRBV7-2 to TRBJ2-5, with a possible D match to TRBD2 (5 bases). The CDR3 runs to 13 residues. The V gene lost 2 bases and the J gene lost 11 bases, with 15 bases spanning the gap. Germline V gene lookup returns CDR1 SGHTA and CDR2 FQGNSA. In DNA form, the CDR3 reads TGTGCCAGCAGCTTAAGGAGGTCTAGTGAGCAGTACTTC. Translation gives CASSLRRSSEQYF.

The chain combines TRBV20-1 with TRBJ1-2, with D maybe TRBD1 (6 bases). The CDR3 runs to 13 residues. Germline values: CDR1 DFQATT, CDR2 SNEGSKA (reference sequence). V was trimmed by 6 bases and J by 2 bases, leaving 13 bases between them. The CDR3 DNA reads as TGCAGTGCCACAACGGACAGAAACTATGGCTACACCTTC. Residues: CSATTDRNYGYTF.

Many counts were recorded for this clonotype. The chain is built from TRBV2 and TRBJ2-1; 7 bases fit TRBD2. From germline, CDR1 is SNHLY and CDR2 FYNNEI. With 7 bases clipped from V and 9 bases from J, the junction kept 15 bases outside the gene matches. This CDR3 contains 15 residues. This CDR3 is CASTKQMTSRAEQFF. DNA of the CDR3: TGTGCCAGCACCAAGCAGATGACTAGCCGCGCTGAGCAGTTCTTC.

V usage is TRBV4-1 and J usage is TRBJ1-4; 9 positions agree with TRBD1. The CDR3 is made up of 15 amino acids. CDR1 and CDR2 (germline): MGHRA, YSYEKL. The junction had 3 bases not matched to a gene; V was cut back by 1 base and J by 6 bases. Here the CDR3 DNA reads TGCGCCAGCAGCCAAGTTGGGACAGGGTATGAAAAACTGTTTTTT. This sequence encodes CASSQVGTGYEKLFF.

A few counts support this clonotype. The V call is TRBV27, the J call TRBJ1-2; tentative D call: TRBD1 (5 bases). V dropped 4 bases and J dropped 7 bases, with 16 bases sitting between them. Germline loops: CDR1 MNHEY, CDR2 SMNVEV (reference sequence). The length of the CDR3 is 14 residues. As DNA, the CDR3 is TGTGCCAGCAGTTCCCGGGCAGGGTTGGCTGGCTACACCTTC. As protein: CASSSRAGLAGYTF.

This clonotype has only a few counts. The rearrangement joins TRBV7-2 to TRBJ2-1; tentatively, D is TRBD2 (5 bases). Germline CDR1 and CDR2: SGHTA and FQGNSA. The CDR3 contains 15 residues. V shed 1 base and J shed 9 bases, with 16 bases lying between them. The DNA of the CDR3 is TGTGCCAGCAGCTTAGTTGGAGGACCGGCAGGTGAGCAGTTCTTC. Its translation: CASSLVGGPAGEQFF.

This clonotype was seen only a few times. The gene calls are TRBV20-1 and TRBJ2-3; 7 bases match TRBD1. The V gene's germline CDR1 is DFQATT and CDR2 SNEGSKA (reference sequence). Unmatched junction bases numbered 7, after V lost 7 bases and J lost 3 bases. The CDR3 is 13 residues long. CDR3 coding DNA: TGCAGTGACTACAGGGGTGTAACAGATACGCAGTATTTT. Translated: CSDYRGVTDTQYF.